The next 32 T cell receptor beta chains were all read from a single sample in a study of cytomegalovirus exposure and HLA in healthy donors. TCRdb keeps only in-frame clones here, not all; method: immunoSEQ multiplex PCR. The table lists hundreds of thousands of clones, roughly 84% of them singletons. The sequencing input was PBMCs. These receptors originate from a man between 18 and 35 years old in good health and CMV-seropositive.

The chain recombines TRBV12-5 with TRBJ1-5; 9 bases align to TRBD1. CDR3 size: 14 residues. Losses at the gene ends were 6 bases for V and 4 bases for J; bases not matched to a gene: 4. Looked up from germline, CDR1 is LGHNT and CDR2 is FRNRAP. This CDR3 reads CASGGGQGNQPQHF. DNA of the CDR3: TGTGCTAGTGGAGGGGGACAGGGTAATCAGCCCCAGCATTTT.

This clone was detected once. The chain combines TRBV5-1 with TRBJ2-2; 16 bases line up with TRBD2. This CDR3 is 17 amino acids long. V lost 6 bases to trimming and J lost 6 bases; unmatched junction nucleotides: 8. From germline, CDR1 is SGHRS and CDR2 YFSETQ. The CDR3 bases are TGCGCCAGCACACCGGGACTAGCGGGAGGGGCGTCCGGGGAGCTGTTTTTT. Protein product: CASTPGLAGGASGELFF.

The chain employs TRBV4-1 and TRBJ1-2, with 9 bases that match TRBD1. V lost 4 bases to trimming and J lost 2 bases; unmatched junction nucleotides: 26. The CDR3 totals 22 residues. The germline V gene encodes CDR1 MGHRA and CDR2 YSYEKL. The CDR3 DNA sequence: TGCGCCAGCAGCCGCTCTATAAGGAACAGGGGGCTCAATCCTTCGATGAACTATGGCTACACCTTC. Encoded protein: CASSRSIRNRGLNPSMNYGYTF.

This clone has only one observation. This chain joins TRBV7-2 and TRBJ2-1; D is ambiguous. This CDR3 contains 14 residues. With 7 bases removed from V and 7 bases from J, the gap between germline ends came to 17 bases. Germline CDR1 reads SGHTA; CDR2 reads FQGNSA. The CDR3 nucleotides are TGTGCCAGCACCCTGGGCCCAACGAGGAATGAGCAGTTCTTC. This codes for CASTLGPTRNEQFF.

The chain carries TRBV6-1 and TRBJ1-5; D unresolved. Germline CDR1 is MNHNS and CDR2 is SASEGT. The CDR3 length is 11 residues. V was clipped by 2 bases and J by 9 bases, with 5 bases between them. The CDR3 DNA follows: TGTGCCAGCAGTGAAAATGGGCCCCAGCATTTT. The encoded protein is CASSENGPQHF.

As regards this clone: The sample carries other DNA sequences with the same CDR3. The chain links TRBV5-1 to TRBJ1-5; D unresolved. V lost 0 bases, J lost 4 bases, and 5 bases lay in between. CDR3 length equals 13 residues. Per the germline V gene, CDR1 is SGHRS and CDR2 is YFSETQ. CDR3 in DNA: TGCGCCAGCAGCTTGGGGAGAAATCAGCCCCAGCATTTT. It specifies CASSLGRNQPQHF.

The V and J genes are TRBV7-3 and TRBJ2-2, with D possibly being TRBD1 (5 bases). V was pared by 2 bases and J by 4 bases, with 11 bases between. Germline CDR1 SGHTA, CDR2 FQGTGA. This CDR3 region has 15 residues. The CDR3 DNA is TGTGCCAGCAGCTTATCACAGGCCCGCACCGGGGAGCTGTTTTTT. Protein: CASSLSQARTGELFF.

V and J are TRBV27 and TRBJ2-7; 9 nucleotides line up with TRBD1. CDR1 is MNHEY and CDR2 is SMNVEV in the germline V gene (reference sequence). This CDR3 comprises 16 residues. The V and J ends lost 7 bases and 5 bases, in that order; junction bases with no gene match: 15. CDR3 bases: TGTGCCAGCACCCAAAGAGTCGGACAGGGGTCCCACGAGCAGTACTTC. It codes for CASTQRVGQGSHEQYF.

The chain is built from TRBV10-3 and TRBJ2-7; 8 bases fit TRBD1. With V trimmed by 7 bases and J by 2 bases, 13 bases remained unmatched. The V gene's germline CDR1 is ENHRY and CDR2 SYGVKD. This CDR3 comprises 16 residues. The CDR3 region is CAIMGGVGQGTYEQYF. Here the CDR3 DNA reads TGTGCCATCATGGGGGGCGTCGGACAGGGAACCTACGAGCAGTACTTC.

This clone appeared a single time. The CDR3 region is CASRRQGAYEQYF. The DNA of the CDR3 is TGTGCCAGCAGAAGACAGGGTGCCTACGAGCAGTACTTC. The genes are TRBV6-5 and TRBJ2-7; TRBD1 matches at 7 bases. Germline lookup yields CDR1 MNHEY and CDR2 SVGAGI. With V trimmed by 6 bases and J by 2 bases, 4 bases remained unmatched. The CDR3 extends over 13 amino acids.

This clone was recorded a few times. The J gene is TRBJ1-2, the V gene TRBV5-4, with D possibly matching TRBD1 (6 bases). The V gene lost 1 base and the J gene lost 0 bases, with 10 bases spanning the gap. The CDR3 runs to 15 residues. Germline loops: CDR1 SGHNT, CDR2 YYREEE (reference sequence). CDR3 DNA sequence: TGTGCCAGCAGCTTGATGGCAGGGGCTAACTATGGCTACACCTTC. This encodes CASSLMAGANYGYTF.

V usage is TRBV29-1 and J usage is TRBJ1-1; D remains unclear. Trimming stripped 7 bases from V and 0 bases from J, with 9 bases between. The CDR3 is 12 residues long. CDR1 and CDR2 from the germline V gene are SQVTM and ANQGSEA. This CDR3 is CSARSLNTEAFF. The CDR3 DNA follows: TGCAGCGCCAGGAGCCTGAACACTGAAGCTTTCTTT.

On this clone: Within the sample, other DNA sequences also encode this same CDR3. J is TRBJ1-1 and V is TRBV5-1; D remains ambiguous. V dropped 0 bases and J dropped 1 base, with 10 bases sitting between them. Germline V gene lookup returns CDR1 SGHRS and CDR2 YFSETQ. This CDR3 spans 15 amino acids. CDR3 sequence (DNA): TGCGCCAGCAGCTTGGCAGGTCGGGGGAACACTGAAGCTTTCTTT. Protein sequence: CASSLAGRGNTEAFF.

The chain uses TRBV29-1 and TRBJ2-5, with TRBD2 matching over 7 bases. Unmatched junction bases numbered 5, after V lost 6 bases and J lost 1 base. The CDR3 contains 13 residues. Germline CDR1 reads SQVTM; CDR2 reads ANQGSEA. The CDR3 bases are TGCAGCGTGTCGACTAGCAGCCAAGAGACCCAGTACTTC. Protein: CSVSTSSQETQYF.

The rearrangement uses TRBV18 and TRBJ1-5; TRBD1 is a possible D gene (6 bases). The germline V gene has CDR1 KGHSH and CDR2 LQKENI. Between the trimmed V and J ends, which lost 4 bases and 7 bases, there was a span of 17 bases. There are 15 residues in the CDR3. CDR3 sequence reads: CASSRVQGRGQPQHF. The CDR3 DNA sequence: TGTGCCAGCTCACGTGTACAGGGACGGGGGCAGCCCCAGCATTTT.

The chain joins TRBV14 to TRBJ2-3; 10 bases agree with TRBD2. After removal of 5 bases from V and 0 bases from J, the junction contained 11 bases not matched to a gene. CDR3 length: 18 residues. The V gene's germline CDR1 is SGHDN and CDR2 FVKESK. CDR3 loop: CASSAFGSGRASTDTQYF. As DNA, the CDR3 is TGTGCCAGCAGCGCCTTCGGAAGCGGGAGGGCTAGCACAGATACGCAGTATTTT.

Only a few counts were recorded for this clone. The chain uses TRBV5-4 and TRBJ2-7; D is perhaps TRBD1 (5 bases). CDR3 length equals 14 residues. V dropped 7 bases and J dropped 4 bases, with 18 bases sitting between them. CDR1 SGHNT and CDR2 YYREEE come from the germline V gene (reference sequence). CDR3 DNA: TGTGCCAGCCGCCGTGATCAGGGTAGTTACGAGCAGTACTTC. Its translation is CASRRDQGSYEQYF.

The CDR3 nucleotides are TGCGCCAGCAGCTTGGAAGGCGGAGTACTGAACACTGAAGCTTTCTTT. Translating gives CASSLEGGVLNTEAFF. The gene calls are TRBV5-1 and TRBJ1-1; no reliable D call. The CDR3 extends over 16 amino acids. V lost 0 bases and J lost 0, with 12 bases in between. The germline V gene encodes CDR1 SGHRS and CDR2 YFSETQ. The full variable domain, its missing parts supplied by reference TRBV5-1 and TRBJ1-1, is KAGVTQTPRYLIKTRGQQVTLSCSPISGHRSVSWYQQTPGQGLQFLFEYFSETQRNKGNFPGRFSGRQFSNSRSEMNVSTLELGDSALYLCASSLEGGVLNTEAFFGQGTRLTVV.

The chain joins TRBV15 to TRBJ2-2; TRBD2 matches 11 bases. V was clipped by 0 bases and J by 1 base; unmatched bases: 7. The germline gives CDR1 LNHNV, CDR2 YYDKDF (reference sequence). This CDR3 region has 19 residues. DNA of the CDR3: TGTGCCACCAGCAGAGACAGGGGGACTAGCGGACAGAACACCGGGGAGCTGTTTTTT. Translating it yields CATSRDRGTSGQNTGELFF.

The chain employs TRBV2 and TRBJ1-5, with 8 bases lining up with TRBD1. Looked up from germline, CDR1 is SNHLY and CDR2 is FYNNEI. The CDR3 spans 13 residues. CDR3 in amino acids: CASTGVMNQPQHF. CDR3 in DNA: TGTGCTTCGACAGGGGTTATGAATCAGCCCCAGCATTTT.

The V gene is TRBV19, the J gene TRBJ2-5; 8 nucleotides align to TRBD2. From germline, CDR1 is LNHDA and CDR2 SQIVND (reference sequence). The CDR3 has 15 residues. V was clipped by 5 bases and J by 1 base; unmatched bases: 6. CDR3 bases: TGTGCCAGTAGTCCGGGGGGGACGGCCCAAGAGACCCAGTACTTC. This translates into CASSPGGTAQETQYF.

This chain links TRBV5-6 with TRBJ2-7; possible D gene TRBD2, 5 bases. Trimming shortened V by 0 bases and J by 1 base, and 11 bases separated the two germline ends. The CDR3 loop spans 15 amino acids. Germline V lookup: CDR1 SGHDT, CDR2 YYEEEE. CDR3 sequence reads: CASSLAWTSSYEQYF. The CDR3 nucleotides read TGTGCCAGCAGCTTGGCCTGGACTTCTTCCTACGAGCAGTACTTC.

This chain connects TRBV5-4 to TRBJ2-1; possible D gene TRBD2, 5 bases. Trimming cost V 0 bases and J 4 bases, with 11 bases left between them. Germline V CDR1 and CDR2: SGHNT, YYREEE (reference sequence). The CDR3 is 15 amino acids. The CDR3 DNA reads as TGTGCCAGCAGCTTGGGTGCGAGGACTTACAATGAGCAGTTCTTC. It encodes CASSLGARTYNEQFF.

This clone was observed a few times. The chain's CDR3 is CSDNGQSPLRGYTF. The CDR3 region has the DNA TGCAGCGACAACGGACAGTCCCCTCTCCGTGGCTACACCTTC. This rearrangement joins TRBV29-1 to TRBJ1-2; possibly TRBD1 for D (6 bases). Deletions cut 7 bases from V and 7 bases from J, with 22 bases between. The V gene's germline CDR1 is SQVTM and CDR2 ANQGSEA. The CDR3 runs to 14 residues.

This clone occurred once. This sequence joins TRBV9 and TRBJ1-1, with no clear D. Trimming cost V 5 bases and J 1 base, with 9 bases left between them. The CDR3 consists of 13 residues. The germline V gene encodes CDR1 SGDLS and CDR2 YYNGEE. CDR3 DNA sequence: TGTGCCAGCAGGGGAGCCGGGAACACTGAAGCTTTCTTT. Protein product: CASRGAGNTEAFF.

The V call is TRBV11-2, the J call TRBJ2-7, with D perhaps TRBD2 (5 bases). This CDR3 spans 16 amino acids. Deletions cut 1 base from V and 0 bases from J, with 13 bases between. Germline CDR1 reads SGHAT; CDR2 reads FQNNGV. CDR3: CASSLVRGSSSYEQYF. CDR3 DNA sequence: TGTGCCAGCAGCTTAGTCCGAGGGAGCAGCTCCTACGAGCAGTACTTC.

The chain uses TRBV7-2 and TRBJ1-2; a possible D gene is TRBD1 (6 bases). V dropped 5 bases and J dropped 4 bases, with 14 bases sitting between them. The length of the CDR3 is 14 residues. Germline CDR1 is SGHTA and CDR2 is FQGNSA. CDR3 DNA sequence: TGTGCCAGCAGCCTTGGGGGCAGGGTCTATGGCTACACCTTC. This gives the protein CASSLGGRVYGYTF.

The CDR3 DNA reads TGTGCCAGCAGCTTAGAAATGTGGACCCAGTACTTC. This codes for CASSLEMWTQYF. The V and J genes are TRBV11-2 and TRBJ2-5, with D unclear. Germline V gene data show CDR1 as SGHAT and CDR2 as FQNNGV. There are 12 residues in the CDR3. With 0 bases removed from V and 7 bases from J, the gap between germline ends came to 6 bases.

This chain uses TRBV7-2 with TRBJ2-4; D not resolved. V was pared by 1 base and J by 5 bases, with 6 bases between. This CDR3 comprises 13 residues. From germline, CDR1 is SGHTA and CDR2 FQGNSA. CDR3 protein: CASSLEAENIQYF. Written as DNA, the CDR3 is TGTGCCAGCAGCTTAGAAGCTGAAAACATTCAGTACTTC.

This rearrangement joins TRBV2 to TRBJ1-4, with 11 positions matching TRBD1. CDR3 length: 15 amino acids. Germline V gene lookup returns CDR1 SNHLY and CDR2 FYNNEI. V shed 7 bases and J 6 bases; nucleotides not matched to a gene: 7. The CDR3 DNA sequence: TGTGCCAGCAATAATGGACAGGGGGCCTATGAAAAACTGTTTTTT. Amino acids: CASNNGQGAYEKLFF.

The chain carries TRBV7-9 and TRBJ2-7; 7 bases align to TRBD2. V lost 8 bases and J lost 3; bases outside the gene matches: 7. The CDR3 sequence is 13 residues long. Germline-derived CDR1 and CDR2 are SEHNR and FQNEAQ (reference sequence). In DNA, the CDR3 is TGTGCCAGCCGCGGGACTACAGACTACGAGCAGTACTTC. Protein product: CASRGTTDYEQYF.

The chain has TRBV5-1 and TRBJ1-2; 7 nucleotides line up with TRBD1. The CDR3 totals 13 residues. Germline V CDR1 and CDR2: SGHRS, YFSETQ. V was pared by 0 bases and J by 8 bases, with 4 bases of the junction left unmatched. The CDR3 DNA is TGCGCCAGCAGCTTGGGGGACAGCGACGGCTACACCTTC. This translates into CASSLGDSDGYTF.